A single sample is the source of the 23 T cell receptor beta chains below, sequenced in a study of blood T cells in healthy people across ages. Alongside a J-beta primer mix, a sample-barcoded 5' primer served in a second PCR lasting roughly 7 to 12 cycles. In TCRdb, the 5' RACE reads were re-called with MiXCR into one record per CDR3 protein. Of about 600,000 distinct CDR3 sequences in the sample, 40% to 55% were seen once. Sequencing was performed on blood. These receptors all stem from a man aged 80 or over in good health.

The chain's CDR3 is CSASLSGTSGEKLFF. The CDR3, as DNA: TGCAGTGCTAGCCTAAGTGGTACATCTGGCGAAAAACTGTTTTTT. This chain links TRBV20-1 with TRBJ1-4; D is unclear. CDR1 and CDR2 from the germline V gene are DFQATT and SNEGSKA (reference sequence). V dropped 3 bases and J dropped 8 bases, with 19 bases sitting between them. This CDR3 spans 15 amino acids.

The chain couples TRBV5-1 to TRBJ2-5, with 11 bases lining up with TRBD2. Looked up from germline, CDR1 is SGHRS and CDR2 is YFSETQ. The V gene end was trimmed by 7 bases and the J gene end by 0 bases; junction bases not matched to a gene: 14. The CDR3 length is 18 residues. The CDR3: CASGTGTSGRYNQETQYF. The CDR3 DNA is TGCGCCAGCGGAACGGGGACTAGCGGACGATATAACCAAGAGACCCAGTACTTC.

A single count supports this clonotype. The chain uses TRBV12-3 or TRBV12-4 and TRBJ2-5; no definite D call. Trimming shortened V by 5 bases and J by 0 bases, and 10 bases separated the two germline ends. This CDR3 contains 14 residues. The CDR3: CASSVVGYQETQYF. CDR3 bases: TGTGCCAGCAGTGTAGTAGGATACCAAGAGACCCAGTACTTC.

This clonotype appeared a single time. The chain carries TRBV7-9 and TRBJ2-5, with TRBD1 matching over 9 bases. Germline V gene lookup returns CDR1 SEHNR and CDR2 FQNEAQ (reference sequence). J gave up 5 bases and V 5 bases, and 6 bases lay outside the gene matches. This CDR3 spans 14 amino acids. CDR3: CASSGGQGDETQYF. The CDR3 nucleotides are TGTGCCAGCAGCGGGGGACAGGGAGACGAGACCCAGTACTTC.

The chain is built from TRBV4-2 and TRBJ1-2; D not resolved. The V and J ends lost 1 base and 0 bases respectively, with 15 bases between them. Germline V gene data show CDR1 as LGHNA and CDR2 as YNFKEQ. CDR3 length: 17 residues. CDR3 DNA sequence: TGTGCCAGCAGCCAAGTTACCGGACTTTTAGCTAACTATGGCTACACCTTC. Its protein is CASSQVTGLLANYGYTF.

The chain employs TRBV6-2 or TRBV6-3 and TRBJ2-5; the D call may be TRBD1 or TRBD2 (5 bases each). Germline V gene data show CDR1 as MNHEY and CDR2 as SVGEGT. Trimming shortened V by 6 bases and J by 11 bases, and 22 bases separated the two germline ends. The CDR3 spans 14 residues. The CDR3 nucleotides read TGTGCCAGCAGCCTACGGGGCAGAAGTGATGAGCAGTACTTC. It codes for CASSLRGRSDEQYF.

A few counts support this clonotype. V is TRBV29-1 and J is TRBJ1-1; TRBD1 might be the D (5 bases). Germline assignment: CDR1 SQVTM and CDR2 ANQGSEA. Trimming stripped 5 bases from V and 0 bases from J, with 13 bases between. The CDR3 is 14 residues long. Written as DNA, the CDR3 is TGCAGCGTTTTGACGGGGGGGATGAACACTGAAGCTTTCTTT. Translated: CSVLTGGMNTEAFF.

The chain employs TRBV4-3 and TRBJ2-7; D unresolved. Germline V gene data show CDR1 as LGHNA and CDR2 as YSLEER. V lost 3 bases to trimming and J lost 0 bases, with 12 bases between them. CDR3 length: 15 residues. The CDR3 bases are TGCGCCAGCAGCCAGGGCACCCGAAACTCCTACGAGCAGTACTTC. It is translated as CASSQGTRNSYEQYF.

This clonotype appeared a few times. V and J are TRBV15 and TRBJ2-7, with TRBD1 identical over 7 bases. CDR3 size: 14 residues. The trim removed 4 bases at V and 1 base at J, leaving 4 bases unmatched. CDR1 and CDR2 (germline): LNHNV, YYDKDF (reference sequence). This CDR3 is CATSTTTGSYEQYF. DNA of the CDR3: TGTGCCACCAGCACCACGACAGGGTCCTACGAGCAGTACTTC.

V and J are TRBV4-3 and TRBJ2-5; TRBD2 matches 9 bases. This CDR3 contains 14 residues. Germline CDR1 LGHNA, CDR2 YSLEER. The trim removed 3 bases at V and 3 bases at J, leaving 2 bases unmatched. CDR3 nucleotides: TGCGCCAGCAGCCAGCGGGGGGGCGAAGAGACCCAGTACTTC. Residues: CASSQRGGEETQYF.

The CDR3 coding sequence is TGTGCCAGCAGTTCCCCAGGGTCCCGAAGGAGTAAACTGTTTTTT. Its translation: CASSSPGSRRSKLFF. This sequence joins TRBV12-3 or TRBV12-4 and TRBJ1-4, with TRBD1 as a possible D gene (5 bases). CDR3 length equals 15 residues. V was trimmed by 4 bases and J by 11 bases, leaving 20 bases between them.

V usage is TRBV20-1 and J usage is TRBJ2-7; D is possibly TRBD2 (6 bases). The length of the CDR3 is 14 residues. Trimming took 5 bases from V and 4 from J, leaving 18 bases between them. Germline V gene sequence: CDR1 DFQATT, CDR2 SNEGSKA (reference sequence). The CDR3 nucleotides are TGCAGTGCTGGTGGCGGTAGCGGACCTTACGAGCAGTACTTC. It translates to CSAGGGSGPYEQYF.

In its sample, this clonotype was seen once. The chain uses TRBV2 and TRBJ1-5; D is ambiguous. The germline V gene encodes CDR1 SNHLY and CDR2 FYNNEI. Trimming took 3 bases from V and 0 from J, leaving 6 bases between them. This CDR3 is built from 14 residues. CDR3 sequence: CASSEQASNQPQHF. CDR3 DNA: TGTGCCAGCAGTGAGCAGGCTAGCAATCAGCCCCAGCATTTT.

This rearrangement joins TRBV27 to TRBJ1-2; D call uncertain. The V end was cut by 6 bases, the J end by 1 base, with 12 bases between. The CDR3 runs to 14 residues. In germline, CDR1 is MNHEY, CDR2 SMNVEV (reference sequence). CDR3 nucleotides: TGTGCCAGCAGCCCCACCGGGGTTAACTATGGCTACACCTTC. Amino acids: CASSPTGVNYGYTF.

The chain has TRBV2 and TRBJ2-3; 13 bases line up with TRBD2. Trimming took 5 bases from V and 2 from J; bases not matched to a gene: 4. CDR1 and CDR2 (germline): SNHLY, FYNNEI. The CDR3 is 16 amino acids. CDR3 DNA sequence: TGTGCCAGCAGTCTGGGACTAGCGGGGTTCACAGATACGCAGTATTTT. Protein product: CASSLGLAGFTDTQYF.

The chain joins TRBV20-1 to TRBJ2-7; 7 nucleotides agree with TRBD1. J gave up 2 bases and V 2 bases, and 3 bases lay outside the gene matches. Germline CDR1 reads DFQATT; CDR2 reads SNEGSKA (reference sequence). There are 13 residues in the CDR3. The DNA of the CDR3 is TGCAGTGCTAGATCCGGGACAGCCTACGAGCAGTACTTC. Translation gives CSARSGTAYEQYF.

The gene calls are TRBV20-1 and TRBJ1-1; a weak D match, TRBD1 (5 bases). The CDR3 is 17 residues long. V gave up 2 bases and J gave up 0 bases, with 19 bases separating them. In germline, CDR1 is DFQATT, CDR2 SNEGSKA (reference sequence). The CDR3, as DNA: TGCAGTGCTAGAAACCCCTGGACCGGGGGACTGAACACTGAAGCTTTCTTT. Translation: CSARNPWTGGLNTEAFF.

The CDR3 sequence is CASSLLGTGRTYEQYF. CDR3 sequence (DNA): TGCGCCAGCAGCCTCCTAGGGACAGGGAGAACCTACGAGCAGTACTTC. This chain links TRBV5-1 with TRBJ2-7, with 9 bases identical to TRBD1. Per germline, CDR1 SGHRS and CDR2 YFSETQ. The junction had 10 bases not matched to a gene; V was cut back by 4 bases and J by 2 bases. This CDR3 is 16 amino acids long.

The genes are TRBV3-1 and TRBJ2-3; 7 positions agree with TRBD1. The CDR3 length is 18 residues. Looked up from germline, CDR1 is LGHDT and CDR2 is YNNKEL (reference sequence). V dropped 3 bases and J dropped 0; count of bases not matched to a gene: 12. The CDR3 nucleotides are TGTGCCAGCAGCCACTCAACAAGGACAGGTTTCAGCACAGATACGCAGTATTTT. Residues: CASSHSTRTGFSTDTQYF.

The chain recombines TRBV4-2 with TRBJ2-7, with D perhaps being TRBD1 or TRBD2 (5 bases each). V gave up 0 bases and J gave up 0 bases, with 12 bases separating them. Per the germline V gene, CDR1 is LGHNA and CDR2 is YNFKEQ. This CDR3 has 16 residues. This chain's CDR3 is CASSQERGFSSYEQYF. CDR3 DNA sequence: TGTGCCAGCAGCCAAGAGAGGGGATTCAGCTCCTACGAGCAGTACTTC.

This clonotype turned up a few times. The chain links TRBV10-3 to TRBJ2-7, with a tentative D call TRBD1 (6 bases). The better agreement between TRBJ2-5 and the DNA end casts doubt on the J call. This CDR3 is built from 14 residues. Per the germline V gene, CDR1 is ENHRY and CDR2 is SYGVKD. CDR3 region: CAISEAEGVETQYF. For the CDR3, the DNA is TGTGCCATCAGTGAGGCAGAGGGGGTTGAGACCCAGTACTTC.

This clonotype was recorded a few times. The chain couples TRBV6-1 to TRBJ1-5; 7 bases fit TRBD1. J lost 2 bases, V lost 4 bases, and 2 bases had no gene match. This CDR3 comprises 14 residues. In germline, CDR1 is MNHNS, CDR2 SASEGT. The CDR3 loop reads CASSVDRGNQPQHF. CDR3 nucleotide sequence: TGTGCCAGCAGTGTAGACAGGGGCAATCAGCCCCAGCATTTT.

The chain has TRBV27 and TRBJ1-1; D gene unclear. This CDR3 spans 15 amino acids. Trimming removed 5 bases at V and 2 bases at J, with 15 bases between. Germline CDR1 is MNHEY and CDR2 is SMNVEV (reference sequence). The CDR3 reads CASSERHPANTEAFF. The CDR3 bases are TGTGCCAGCAGTGAACGACACCCCGCTAACACTGAAGCTTTCTTT.